This passage covers 17 T cell receptor beta chains from one sample sequenced in a study of early T cells in non-severe SARS-CoV-2 infection. MiXCR was run by TCRdb on the 5' RACE reads, yielding one entry per CDR3 protein. The sample carries roughly 40,000 distinct CDR3 sequences, approximately 6.1% recorded once. Source material: whole blood. The source is an adult who was a healthcare worker with PCR-confirmed SARS-CoV-2 infection or an uninfected control (not recorded which).

This clonotype was recorded at least ten times. V usage is TRBV6-1 and J usage is TRBJ2-4; D might be TRBD2 (6 bases). The CDR3 runs 17 residues. In germline, CDR1 is MNHNS, CDR2 SASEGT. V lost 7 bases, J lost 7 bases, and 26 bases lay in between. This CDR3 reads CASTLRRAGGTSNIQYF. The DNA of the CDR3 is TGTGCCAGCACCCTAAGGAGGGCGGGCGGCACTTCGAACATTCAGTACTTC.

This chain connects TRBV7-3 to TRBJ2-5; the D is unclear. Germline-derived CDR1 and CDR2 are SGHTA and FQGTGA. The CDR3 has 13 residues. Trimming removed 0 bases at V and 2 bases at J, with 4 bases between. CDR3 residues: CASSLTVQETQYF. CDR3 sequence (DNA): TGTGCCAGCAGCTTAACGGTTCAAGAGACCCAGTACTTC. Looking up the rest from reference TRBV7-3 and TRBJ2-5 gives the full variable domain: GAGVSQTPSNKVTEKGKYVELRCDPISGHTALYWYRQSLGQGPEFLIYFQGTGAADDSGLPNDRFFAVRPEGSVSTLKIQRTERGDSAVYLCASSLTVQETQYFGPGTRLLVL.

The sample holds many counts of this clonotype. This chain uses TRBV15 with TRBJ1-6; perhaps TRBD1 as D (5 bases). CDR3 length: 14 amino acids. V was trimmed by 4 bases and J by 11 bases, leaving 15 bases between them. Germline V gene lookup returns CDR1 LNHNV and CDR2 YYDKDF (reference sequence). The CDR3 DNA reads TGTGCCACCAGCACCCGTGCTCGGGACGCACCCCTCCACTTT. This translates into CATSTRARDAPLHF.

This clonotype was counted at least ten times. The chain combines TRBV29-1 with TRBJ2-7; possible D gene TRBD2, 5 bases. This CDR3 is built from 11 residues. V lost 6 bases to trimming and J lost 3 bases, with 9 bases between them. The germline CDR1 and CDR2 sequences are SQVTM and ANQGSEA. In DNA form, the CDR3 reads TGCAGCGTCTCGAGGGACTACGAGCAGTACTTC. It codes for CSVSRDYEQYF.

A note on this clonotype: A read error may be the cause here, since a much bigger clone is one base away. The CDR3: CANSPRGNQPQHF. The CDR3 DNA sequence: TGTGCCAACAGCCCCCGAGGCAATCAGCCCCAGCATTTT. The genes are TRBV9 and TRBJ1-5; D gene uncertain. Germline V gene lookup returns CDR1 SGDLS and CDR2 YYNGEE. The CDR3 spans 13 residues.

This clonotype was seen a handful of times. The chain uses TRBV7-9 and TRBJ2-2, with unresolved D. The V and J ends lost 2 bases and 0 bases respectively, with 4 bases between them. The CDR3 runs 14 residues. The germline V gene has CDR1 SEHNR and CDR2 FQNEAQ (reference sequence). The CDR3 nucleotides read TGTGCCAGCAGCTTATCCACGAACACCGGGGAGCTGTTTTTT. As protein: CASSLSTNTGELFF.

In its sample, this clonotype was seen many times. The J gene is TRBJ2-2, the V gene TRBV24-1; a possible D gene is TRBD1 (6 bases). Germline V lookup: CDR1 KGHDR, CDR2 SFDVKD. This CDR3 region has 15 residues. The germline V and J ends were trimmed by 3 bases and 7 bases, with 14 bases remaining between them. The chain's CDR3 is CATSDPQGNLGELFF. The CDR3 nucleotides are TGTGCCACCAGTGATCCTCAGGGGAACCTCGGGGAGCTGTTTTTT.

CDR3 sequence reads: CSASGRSSSYEQYF. In nucleotides, the CDR3 is TGCAGTGCTAGTGGGCGGTCGAGCTCCTACGAGCAGTACTTC. The chain is built from TRBV20-1 and TRBJ2-7; D call uncertain. The CDR3 loop spans 14 amino acids. V was pared by 3 bases and J by 0 bases, with 12 bases between. Per germline, CDR1 DFQATT and CDR2 SNEGSKA (reference sequence).

This clonotype was detected ten times or more. The chain joins TRBV18 to TRBJ2-7; unclear D gene. V gave up 3 bases and J gave up 0 bases, with 9 bases separating them. There are 14 residues in the CDR3. Germline V gives CDR1 KGHSH, CDR2 LQKENI. The CDR3 bases are TGTGCCAGCTCACCCTCGGCTAGCTCCTACGAGCAGTACTTC. Its translation is CASSPSASSYEQYF.

This clonotype was counted ten times or more. The CDR3 nucleotides read TGTGCCAGCTCACCCGCAGGGGAGGATTCACCCCTCCACTTT. Its translation: CASSPAGEDSPLHF. The V call is TRBV18, the J call TRBJ1-6, with D possibly TRBD1 on 6 matching bases. The germline V gene has CDR1 KGHSH and CDR2 LQKENI. The V end lost 3 bases, the J end lost 8 bases, and 11 bases lay between the germline ends. The CDR3 is 14 residues long.

This clonotype was found many times. This chain links TRBV10-2 with TRBJ1-2; the match to TRBD1 covers 8 bases. The CDR3 has 13 amino acids. Germline loops: CDR1 WSHSY, CDR2 SAAADI. V was clipped by 7 bases and J by 8 bases; unmatched bases: 9. The CDR3 is CASIQGQGRGYTF. The CDR3 DNA reads TGCGCCAGCATCCAAGGACAGGGACGAGGCTACACCTTC.

This clonotype was picked up many times. The V and J genes are TRBV7-2 and TRBJ1-1; 8 nucleotides line up with TRBD1. The ends lost 4 bases at V and 11 bases at J; junction bases unmatched: 12. Per the germline V gene, CDR1 is SGHTA and CDR2 is FQGNSA. CDR3 size: 14 residues. The CDR3 reads CASSSADRVPMAFF. The CDR3 nucleotides read TGTGCCAGCAGCTCTGCGGACAGGGTCCCCATGGCTTTCTTT.

This clonotype was seen at least ten times. The genes are TRBV20-1 and TRBJ1-4; a weak D match, TRBD1 (6 bases). Germline V gene lookup returns CDR1 DFQATT and CDR2 SNEGSKA (reference sequence). V lost 6 bases and J lost 8, with 16 bases in between. This CDR3 comprises 13 residues. CDR3 residues: CSATDSLGEKLFF. The CDR3 DNA reads as TGCAGTGCAACGGACAGCCTAGGGGAAAAACTGTTTTTT.

This clonotype was picked up a small number of times. The chain employs TRBV29-1 and TRBJ2-1; TRBD2 matches 8 bases. CDR3 length: 14 residues. The V gene end was trimmed by 4 bases and the J gene end by 5 bases; junction bases not matched to a gene: 7. Germline CDR1 SQVTM, CDR2 ANQGSEA. CDR3 DNA: TGCAGCGTTGGGTCGAGCGGGAGCAACAATGAGCAGTTCTTC. Residues: CSVGSSGSNNEQFF.

This clonotype occurred many times. J is TRBJ2-2 and V is TRBV12-3 or TRBV12-4, with 14 bases aligning to TRBD2. CDR3 length equals 18 residues. V gave up 3 bases and J gave up 1 base; unmatched junction bases: 4. Here the CDR3 reads CASSFATSGRENTGELFF. CDR3 nucleotides: TGTGCCAGCAGTTTTGCGACTAGCGGGAGGGAGAACACCGGGGAGCTGTTTTTT.

The genes are TRBV6-5 and TRBJ1-6; D is ambiguous. The germline V and J ends were trimmed by 4 bases and 6 bases, with 10 bases remaining between them. Germline CDR1 and CDR2: MNHEY and SVGAGI. CDR3 length: 14 amino acids. CDR3 amino acids: CASSLAAANSPLHF. CDR3 in DNA: TGTGCCAGCAGTTTAGCAGCGGCTAATTCACCCCTCCACTTT.

The table lists this clonotype with many counts. The chain has TRBV5-1 and TRBJ1-1; 8 bases match TRBD1. The J segment lost 6 bases and the V segment lost 4 bases, leaving 2 bases of the junction unmatched. CDR3 length: 12 residues. CDR1 and CDR2 from the germline V gene are SGHRS and YFSETQ. Here the CDR3 reads CASSGQGSEAFF. The CDR3 DNA reads as TGCGCCAGCAGCGGACAGGGCTCTGAAGCTTTCTTT. Based on the CDR3 plus reference TRBV5-1 and TRBJ1-1, the full variable domain is KAGVTQTPRYLIKTRGQQVTLSCSPISGHRSVSWYQQTPGQGLQFLFEYFSETQRNKGNFPGRFSGRQFSNSRSEMNVSTLELGDSALYLCASSGQGSEAFFGQGTRLTVV.